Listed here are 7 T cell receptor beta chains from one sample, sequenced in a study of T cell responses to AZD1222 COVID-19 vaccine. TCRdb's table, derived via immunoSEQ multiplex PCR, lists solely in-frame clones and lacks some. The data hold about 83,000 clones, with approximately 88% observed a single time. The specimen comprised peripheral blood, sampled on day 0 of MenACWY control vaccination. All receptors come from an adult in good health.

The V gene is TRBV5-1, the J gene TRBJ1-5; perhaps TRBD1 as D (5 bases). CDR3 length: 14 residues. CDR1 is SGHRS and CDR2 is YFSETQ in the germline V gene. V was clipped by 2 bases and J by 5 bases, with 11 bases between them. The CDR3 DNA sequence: TGCGCCAGCAGCTTAGGCCAGGGAGATCAGCCCCAGCATTTT. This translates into CASSLGQGDQPQHF.

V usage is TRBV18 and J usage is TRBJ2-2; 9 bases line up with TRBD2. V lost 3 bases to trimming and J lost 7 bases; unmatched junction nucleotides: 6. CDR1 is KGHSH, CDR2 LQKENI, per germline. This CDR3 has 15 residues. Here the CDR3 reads CASSPQREVSGELFF. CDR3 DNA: TGTGCCAGCTCACCTCAGCGGGAGGTGAGCGGGGAGCTGTTTTTT.

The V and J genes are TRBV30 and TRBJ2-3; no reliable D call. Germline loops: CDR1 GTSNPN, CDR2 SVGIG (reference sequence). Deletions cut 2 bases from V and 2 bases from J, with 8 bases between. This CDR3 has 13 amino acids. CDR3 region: CAWSYGSTDTQYF. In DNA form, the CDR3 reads TGTGCCTGGAGTTATGGTTCCACAGATACGCAGTATTTT.

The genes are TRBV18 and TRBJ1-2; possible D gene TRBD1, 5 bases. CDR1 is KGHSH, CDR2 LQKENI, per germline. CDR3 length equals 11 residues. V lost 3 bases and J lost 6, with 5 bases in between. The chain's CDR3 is CASSPGDGYTF. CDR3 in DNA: TGTGCCAGCTCACCGGGGGATGGCTACACCTTC.

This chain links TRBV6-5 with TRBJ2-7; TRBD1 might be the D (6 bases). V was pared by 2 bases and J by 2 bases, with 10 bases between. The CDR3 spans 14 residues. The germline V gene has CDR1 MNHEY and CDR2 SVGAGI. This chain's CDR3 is CASSYGQYPYEQYF. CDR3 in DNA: TGTGCCAGCAGTTACGGACAGTACCCCTACGAGCAGTACTTC.

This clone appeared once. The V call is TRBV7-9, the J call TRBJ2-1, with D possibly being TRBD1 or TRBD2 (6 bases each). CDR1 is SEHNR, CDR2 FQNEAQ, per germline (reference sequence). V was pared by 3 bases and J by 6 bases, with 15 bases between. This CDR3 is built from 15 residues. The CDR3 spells CASSLRREGGNEQFF. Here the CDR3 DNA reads TGTGCCAGCAGCTTGAGGCGGGAAGGGGGCAATGAGCAGTTCTTC.

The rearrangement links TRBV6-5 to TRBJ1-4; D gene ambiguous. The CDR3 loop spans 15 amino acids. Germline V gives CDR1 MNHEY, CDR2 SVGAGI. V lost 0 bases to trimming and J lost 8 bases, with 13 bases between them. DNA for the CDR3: TGTGCCAGCAGTTACTCGTCGGCGGGTCGGGAAAAACTGTTTTTT. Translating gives CASSYSSAGREKLFF.